The present entry profiles one T cell receptor beta chain with its context. Clones were read by immunoSEQ multiplex PCR, and TCRdb kept only the in-frame ones, dropping some. The table includes roughly 1,100,000 clones, under 80% detected once. CDR3 length equals 13 residues. Between the trimmed V and J ends, which lost 3 bases and 9 bases, there was a span of 12 bases. CDR1 is WSHSY, CDR2 SAAADI, per germline. This specimen comes from a study of shared clonotypes between healthy human individuals. Overall study: The study drew on a couple of women and a few men aged 18 to 49 as donors.

The sequencing input was memory CD4+ T cells sorted from blood. Subset indicated: CD45RA-negative fraction. This clonotype originated in a man between 18 and 35 years old in good health. The rearrangement uses TRBV10-2 and TRBJ1-5, with D unresolved. The CDR3 loop reads CASSDGSPSPQHF. CDR3 coding DNA: TGCGCCAGCAGTGACGGATCACCGTCGCCCCAGCATTTT.